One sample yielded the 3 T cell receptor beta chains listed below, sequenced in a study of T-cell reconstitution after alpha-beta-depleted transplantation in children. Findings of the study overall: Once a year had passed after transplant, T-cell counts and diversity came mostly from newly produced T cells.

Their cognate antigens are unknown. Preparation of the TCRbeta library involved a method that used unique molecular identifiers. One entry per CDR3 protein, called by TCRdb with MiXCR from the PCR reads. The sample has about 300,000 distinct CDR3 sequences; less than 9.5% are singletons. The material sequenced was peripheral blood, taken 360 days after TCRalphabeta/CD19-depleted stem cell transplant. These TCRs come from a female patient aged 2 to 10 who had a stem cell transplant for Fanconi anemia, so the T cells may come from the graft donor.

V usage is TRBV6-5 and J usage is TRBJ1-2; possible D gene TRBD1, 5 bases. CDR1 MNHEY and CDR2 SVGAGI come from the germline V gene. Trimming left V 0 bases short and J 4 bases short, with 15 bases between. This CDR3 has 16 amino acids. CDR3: CASSYSRTSGIYGYTF. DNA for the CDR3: TGTGCCAGCAGTTACTCACGGACATCAGGGATCTATGGCTACACCTTC.

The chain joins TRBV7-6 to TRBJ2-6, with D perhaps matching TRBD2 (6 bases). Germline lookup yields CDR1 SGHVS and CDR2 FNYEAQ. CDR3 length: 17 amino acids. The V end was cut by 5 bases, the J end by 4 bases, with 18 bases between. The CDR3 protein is CASSHGGKGRGANVLTF. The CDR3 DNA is TGTGCCAGCAGCCACGGGGGAAAAGGGAGAGGGGCCAACGTCCTGACTTTC.

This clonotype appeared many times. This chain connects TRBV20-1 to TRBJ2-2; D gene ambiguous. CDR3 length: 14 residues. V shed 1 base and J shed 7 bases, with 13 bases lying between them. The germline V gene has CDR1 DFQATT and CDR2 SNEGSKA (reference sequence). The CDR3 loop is CSARGNFQSGELFF. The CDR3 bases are TGCAGTGCTAGAGGAAACTTCCAGAGCGGGGAGCTGTTTTTT.